The 19 T cell receptor beta chains below all came from one sample that was sequenced in a study of T-cell reconstitution after alpha-beta-depleted transplantation in children. As it was prepared, the TCRbeta library received unique molecular identifiers. TCRdb used MiXCR to reprocess the PCR reads, holding one entry per CDR3 protein. The sample consists of about 440,000 distinct CDR3 sequences, 43% of them appearing once. Sequencing used PBMCs, obtained before TCRalphabeta/CD19-depleted stem cell transplant. All receptors come from a girl aged 2 to 9 with aplastic anemia, due to receive a stem cell transplant.

The gene calls are TRBV5-1 and TRBJ2-2, with D hard to call. The length of the CDR3 is 19 residues. Per germline, CDR1 SGHRS and CDR2 YFSETQ. Trimming took 0 bases from V and 3 from J, leaving 21 bases between them. DNA of the CDR3: TGCGCCAGCAGCTTGGTATCCAACGGTGGGGTCTATGACACCGGGGAGCTGTTTTTT. Its protein product is CASSLVSNGGVYDTGELFF.

The chain recombines TRBV29-1 with TRBJ2-7, with D perhaps matching TRBD2 (5 bases). V was clipped by 2 bases and J by 6 bases, with 14 bases between them. The CDR3 totals 13 residues. Germline V CDR1 and CDR2: SQVTM, ANQGSEA. For the CDR3, the DNA is TGCAGCGTTGAAAAGGTGGACTGGGGCGAGCAGTACTTC. The encoded protein is CSVEKVDWGEQYF.

This rearrangement joins TRBV5-4 to TRBJ1-2; D is undetermined. Germline assignment: CDR1 SGHNT and CDR2 YYREEE (reference sequence). This CDR3 is 15 amino acids long. V lost 2 bases and J lost 4, with 15 bases in between. The chain's CDR3 is CASSLRIDTFYGYTF. Here the CDR3 DNA reads TGTGCCAGCAGCTTAAGGATAGACACCTTCTATGGCTACACCTTC.

This clonotype was observed a handful of times. The chain combines TRBV4-2 with TRBJ2-3; TRBD1 might be the D (6 bases). The CDR3 length is 17 residues. The germline gives CDR1 LGHNA, CDR2 YNFKEQ. The germline V and J ends were trimmed by 0 bases and 2 bases, with 15 bases remaining between them. In nucleotides, the CDR3 is TGTGCCAGCAGCCAAGATCCTGGGACATCATACACAGATACGCAGTATTTT. Protein product: CASSQDPGTSYTDTQYF.

In its sample, this clonotype was seen once. J is TRBJ2-1 and V is TRBV20-1, with D tentatively TRBD2 (5 bases). The length of the CDR3 is 13 residues. V lost 7 bases, J lost 1 base, and 11 bases lay in between. Germline V lookup: CDR1 DFQATT, CDR2 SNEGSKA (reference sequence). The CDR3 region has the DNA TGCAGTGTTAGCGCCGGGTCCTACAATGAGCAGTTCTTC. Its protein product is CSVSAGSYNEQFF.

The chain has TRBV6-1 and TRBJ1-5, with 8 bases identical to TRBD1. Germline CDR1 and CDR2: MNHNS and SASEGT. The CDR3 sequence is 16 residues long. The ends lost 4 bases at V and 6 bases at J; junction bases unmatched: 11. This CDR3 is CASSGPIRTGSQPQHF. CDR3 coding DNA: TGTGCCAGCAGTGGCCCCATTCGGACAGGGTCTCAGCCCCAGCATTTT.

The V and J genes are TRBV20-1 and TRBJ2-1, with 9 bases that match TRBD2. Trimming took 4 bases from V and 0 from J; bases not matched to a gene: 10. There are 17 residues in the CDR3. Germline values: CDR1 DFQATT, CDR2 SNEGSKA (reference sequence). This CDR3 reads CSAIRAGGPSSYNEQFF. The CDR3, as DNA: TGCAGTGCTATTCGAGCGGGAGGCCCCAGCTCCTACAATGAGCAGTTCTTC.

This chain uses TRBV7-9 with TRBJ1-2; D might be TRBD1 (5 bases). Per the germline V gene, CDR1 is SEHNR and CDR2 is FQNEAQ (reference sequence). The V end was cut by 4 bases, the J end by 7 bases, with 16 bases between. The CDR3 loop spans 14 amino acids. The CDR3: CASSSPGGVPGYTF. The CDR3 region has the DNA TGTGCCAGCAGCTCCCCCGGGGGGGTCCCTGGCTACACCTTC.

This clonotype was detected only a few times. This rearrangement joins TRBV12-3 or TRBV12-4 to TRBJ2-6; D not resolved. Trimming removed 3 bases from V and 2 bases from J, with 11 bases in between. The CDR3 length is 16 residues. The CDR3 spells CASSFSIWTGANVLTF. For the CDR3, the DNA is TGTGCCAGCAGTTTTTCTATCTGGACTGGGGCCAACGTCCTGACTTTC.

This chain connects TRBV3-1 to TRBJ2-1, with D maybe TRBD2 (6 bases). Germline V lookup: CDR1 LGHDT, CDR2 YNNKEL (reference sequence). There are 13 residues in the CDR3. With 4 bases removed from V and 8 bases from J, the gap between germline ends came to 12 bases. CDR3 in DNA: TGTGCCAGCAGCCGTGGGACTGTTGATGAGCAGTTCTTC. Its translation: CASSRGTVDEQFF.

This chain joins TRBV27 and TRBJ2-7, with 8 bases matching TRBD2. CDR1 MNHEY and CDR2 SMNVEV come from the germline V gene (reference sequence). V shed 6 bases and J 8 bases; nucleotides not matched to a gene: 15. The CDR3 is 15 residues long. The CDR3: CASRPRPGGREKQYF. Written as DNA, the CDR3 is TGTGCCAGCAGACCCAGGCCGGGGGGGCGGGAGAAGCAGTACTTC.

The chain links TRBV20-1 to TRBJ2-3; 7 bases map to TRBD2. The junction had 2 bases not matched to a gene; V was cut back by 6 bases and J by 2 bases. Per the germline V gene, CDR1 is DFQATT and CDR2 is SNEGSKA (reference sequence). The CDR3 has 12 amino acids. The CDR3 region has the DNA TGCAGTGCACAGCGGGACACAGATACGCAGTATTTT. Translation gives CSAQRDTDTQYF.

This chain links TRBV5-6 with TRBJ2-4; possibly TRBD2 for D (6 bases). CDR1 SGHDT and CDR2 YYEEEE come from the germline V gene. CDR3 size: 14 residues. V lost 0 bases and J 6 bases, leaving 10 bases between the germline ends. The CDR3 DNA reads as TGTGCCAGCAGCTTGGCAACTAGCTCAAACATTCAGTACTTC. Encoded protein: CASSLATSSNIQYF.

This chain joins TRBV20-1 and TRBJ1-2; D uncertain. The V and J ends lost 0 bases and 2 bases respectively, with 13 bases between them. CDR3 size: 15 residues. CDR1 DFQATT and CDR2 SNEGSKA come from the germline V gene (reference sequence). CDR3 DNA: TGCAGTGCTAGAGATAAAGAGGGCGGCAACTATGGCTACACCTTC. Encoded protein: CSARDKEGGNYGYTF.

The rearrangement uses TRBV5-1 and TRBJ2-2; no reliable D call. V lost 2 bases to trimming and J lost 2 bases, with 7 bases between them. The CDR3 sequence is 14 residues long. Per the germline V gene, CDR1 is SGHRS and CDR2 is YFSETQ. DNA for the CDR3: TGCGCCAGCAGCTTCTATGTAAACACCGGGGAGCTGTTTTTT. Protein sequence: CASSFYVNTGELFF.

This chain uses TRBV28 with TRBJ1-1, with D uncertain. V lost 7 bases and J 1 base, leaving 10 bases between the germline ends. This CDR3 spans 13 amino acids. CDR1 MDHEN and CDR2 SYDVKM come from the germline V gene. The CDR3 nucleotides are TGTGCCAGCATACCCTGGGGGAACACTGAAGCTTTCTTT. Its translation: CASIPWGNTEAFF.

This chain connects TRBV12-3 or TRBV12-4 to TRBJ1-4; no firm D call. V lost 2 bases and J 8 bases, leaving 9 bases between the germline ends. The CDR3 spans 13 residues. The CDR3 nucleotides read TGTGCCAGCAGTTTAAGGCACCCCGAAAAACTGTTTTTT. Encoded protein: CASSLRHPEKLFF.

The rearrangement uses TRBV9 and TRBJ2-3; 11 bases are a match to TRBD2. Per germline, CDR1 SGDLS and CDR2 YYNGEE. After removal of 2 bases from V and 3 bases from J, the junction contained 5 bases not matched to a gene. The CDR3 has 16 amino acids. The CDR3 loop is CASSVSGGAGTDTQYF. The CDR3 region has the DNA TGTGCCAGCAGCGTTAGCGGGGGGGCGGGTACAGATACGCAGTATTTT.

On this clonotype itself: At one end the junction does not follow the germline gene, possibly because of a read error. The chain joins TRBV7-6 to TRBJ2-1; 11 positions match TRBD2. CDR3 length: 16 amino acids. Germline CDR1 and CDR2: SGHVS and FNYEAQ. The CDR3: CASSSWTSGSYTEQFF. DNA for the CDR3: TGTGCCAGCAGCTCCTGGACTAGCGGGTCTTACACTGAGCAGTTCTTC.